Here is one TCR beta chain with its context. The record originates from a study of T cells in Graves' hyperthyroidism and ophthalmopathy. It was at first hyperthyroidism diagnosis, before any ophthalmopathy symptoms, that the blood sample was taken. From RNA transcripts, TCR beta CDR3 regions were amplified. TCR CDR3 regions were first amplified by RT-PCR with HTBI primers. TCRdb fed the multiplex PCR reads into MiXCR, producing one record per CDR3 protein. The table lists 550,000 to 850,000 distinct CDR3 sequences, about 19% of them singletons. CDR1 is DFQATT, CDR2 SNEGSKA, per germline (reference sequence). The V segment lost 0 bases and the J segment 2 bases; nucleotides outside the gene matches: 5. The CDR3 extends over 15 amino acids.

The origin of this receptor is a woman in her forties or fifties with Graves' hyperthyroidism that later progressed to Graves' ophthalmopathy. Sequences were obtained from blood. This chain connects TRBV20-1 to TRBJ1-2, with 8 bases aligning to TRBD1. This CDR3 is CSARDQTGENYGYTF. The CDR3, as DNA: TGCAGTGCTAGAGATCAGACAGGGGAGAACTATGGCTACACCTTC.